The 5 T cell receptor beta chains below come from one sample, sequenced in a study of shared clonotypes between healthy human individuals. CD8 cells regarded as naive lacked CD45RO, were positively chosen for CCR7, and omitted terminally differentiated effector memory CD45RA+ cells. Sequencing was performed with immunoSEQ multiplex PCR; in TCRdb, only in-frame clones are kept and a portion is missing. The sample includes hundreds of thousands of clones, 90% to 97% seen only once; the top ten take about 0.12%. Sequencing used naive CD8+ T cells sorted from blood. The source is a woman in her thirties in good health.

This clone came up once. The chain uses TRBV27 and TRBJ2-7; 7 bases are a match to TRBD1. V lost 5 bases to trimming and J lost 0 bases; unmatched junction nucleotides: 10. The CDR3 runs to 16 residues. The germline V gene encodes CDR1 MNHEY and CDR2 SMNVEV (reference sequence). In nucleotides, the CDR3 is TGTGCCAGCAGTCCGTCGACAGGGAGACTCTCCTACGAGCAGTACTTC. This gives the protein CASSPSTGRLSYEQYF.

The V and J genes are TRBV27 and TRBJ1-6; the D is unclear. The germline V gene has CDR1 MNHEY and CDR2 SMNVEV (reference sequence). V was clipped by 0 bases and J by 10 bases, with 10 bases between them. This CDR3 is built from 14 residues. CDR3 protein: CASSLSGLASPLHF. The DNA of the CDR3 is TGTGCCAGCAGTTTATCAGGGCTGGCATCACCCCTCCACTTT.

The genes are TRBV7-9 and TRBJ2-7; D is uncertain. This CDR3 spans 14 amino acids. Trimming shortened V by 2 bases and J by 2 bases, and 10 bases separated the two germline ends. Germline CDR1 SEHNR, CDR2 FQNEAQ (reference sequence). The CDR3, as DNA: TGTGCCAGCAGCTTACTCTCAATCCCCTACGAGCAGTACTTC. This sequence encodes CASSLLSIPYEQYF.

V and J are TRBV2 and TRBJ2-3, with TRBD2 as a possible D gene (5 bases). The CDR3 spans 15 residues. Germline V lookup: CDR1 SNHLY, CDR2 FYNNEI. V was shortened by 3 bases and J by 4 bases, with 14 bases between the two germline ends. In nucleotides, the CDR3 is TGTGCCAGCAGTGAGCGGCTAGCCGGGGCAGATACGCAGTATTTT. The encoded protein is CASSERLAGADTQYF.

The genes are TRBV13 and TRBJ1-1, with 12 nucleotides matching TRBD1. Losses at the gene ends were 5 bases for V and 6 bases for J; bases not matched to a gene: 10. CDR3 length: 16 residues. The germline gives CDR1 PRHDT, CDR2 FYEKMQ (reference sequence). CDR3 protein: CASSLTGTGGHAEAFF. In nucleotides, the CDR3 is TGTGCCAGCAGCCTTACCGGGACAGGGGGCCACGCTGAAGCTTTCTTT.